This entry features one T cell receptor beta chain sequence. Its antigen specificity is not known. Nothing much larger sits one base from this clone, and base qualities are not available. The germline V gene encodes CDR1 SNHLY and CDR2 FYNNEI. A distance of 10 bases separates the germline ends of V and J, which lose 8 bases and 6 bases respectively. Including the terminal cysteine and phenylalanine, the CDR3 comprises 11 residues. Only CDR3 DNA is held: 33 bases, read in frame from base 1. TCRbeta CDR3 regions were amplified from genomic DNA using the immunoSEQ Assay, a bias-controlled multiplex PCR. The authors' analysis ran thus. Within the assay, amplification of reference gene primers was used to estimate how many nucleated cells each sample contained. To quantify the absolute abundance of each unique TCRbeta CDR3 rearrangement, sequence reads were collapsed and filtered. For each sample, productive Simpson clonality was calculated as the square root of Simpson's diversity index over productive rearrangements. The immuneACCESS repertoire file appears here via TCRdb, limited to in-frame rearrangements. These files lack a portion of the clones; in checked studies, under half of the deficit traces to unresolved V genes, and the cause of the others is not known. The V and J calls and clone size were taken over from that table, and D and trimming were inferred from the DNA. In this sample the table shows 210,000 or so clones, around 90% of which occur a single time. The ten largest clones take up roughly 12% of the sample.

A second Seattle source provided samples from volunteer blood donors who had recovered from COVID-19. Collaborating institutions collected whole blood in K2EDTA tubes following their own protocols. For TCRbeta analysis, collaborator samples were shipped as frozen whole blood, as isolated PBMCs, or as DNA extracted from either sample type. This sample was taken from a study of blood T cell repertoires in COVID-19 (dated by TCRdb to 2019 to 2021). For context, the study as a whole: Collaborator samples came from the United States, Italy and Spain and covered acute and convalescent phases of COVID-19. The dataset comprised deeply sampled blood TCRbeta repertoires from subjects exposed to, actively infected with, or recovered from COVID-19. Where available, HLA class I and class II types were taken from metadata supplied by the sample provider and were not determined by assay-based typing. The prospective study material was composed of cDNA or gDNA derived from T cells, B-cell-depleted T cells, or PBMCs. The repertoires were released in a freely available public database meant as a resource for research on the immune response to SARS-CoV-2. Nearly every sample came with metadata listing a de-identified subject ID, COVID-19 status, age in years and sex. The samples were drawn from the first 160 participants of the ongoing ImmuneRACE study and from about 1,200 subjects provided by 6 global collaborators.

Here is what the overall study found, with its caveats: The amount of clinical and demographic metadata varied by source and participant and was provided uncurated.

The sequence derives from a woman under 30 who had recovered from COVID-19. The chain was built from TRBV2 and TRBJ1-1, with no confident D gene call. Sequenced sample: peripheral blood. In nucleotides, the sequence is TGTGCCAGCTGGGAAGTCGCTGAAGCTTTCTTT. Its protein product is CASWEVAEAFF.